These 18 T cell receptor beta chains were all obtained from the same sample, sequenced in a study of regulatory T cells in long-lasting Graves disease. Library construction for TCR beta used iRepertoire HTBI primers and Arm-PCR of CDR3 regions. Via MiXCR, TCRdb re-called the multiplex PCR reads, giving one row per CDR3 protein. The table records 400,000 to 650,000 distinct CDR3 sequences, about 16% of them present only once. The time point here: newly diagnosed GD, antithyroid drugs for less than 3 months. Researchers made the TCR library from RNA that was extracted from PBMCs. The same data also went into a second study, on T cells in Graves' hyperthyroidism and ophthalmopathy.

The sequencing here drew on peripheral blood mononuclear cells (PBMCs), taken at new diagnosis, from a patient treated with antithyroid drugs. These receptors originate from a woman aged 40 to 65 with Graves disease.

This clonotype was seen at least ten times. CDR3 in amino acids: CASRETGAYGYTF. CDR3 DNA: TGTGCCAGCAGGGAGACAGGGGCCTATGGCTACACCTTC. The chain has TRBV12-3 or TRBV12-4 and TRBJ1-2, with 8 bases identical to TRBD1. V was pared by 6 bases and J by 4 bases, with 4 bases of the junction left unmatched. CDR3 size: 13 residues.

The genes are TRBV5-4 and TRBJ1-6; a possible D gene is TRBD1 (5 bases). Germline loops: CDR1 SGHNT, CDR2 YYREEE (reference sequence). Between the trimmed V and J ends, which lost 4 bases and 6 bases, there was a span of 17 bases. The CDR3 runs to 16 residues. CDR3 sequence reads: CASSRERGGLNSPLHF. Here the CDR3 DNA reads TGTGCCAGCAGCCGAGAGCGGGGGGGACTTAATTCACCCCTCCACTTT.

The rearrangement links TRBV10-3 to TRBJ2-1, with a tentative D call TRBD2 (5 bases). Trimming left V 8 bases short and J 0 bases short, with 11 bases between. Germline values: CDR1 ENHRY, CDR2 SYGVKD. This CDR3 has 14 residues. In DNA form, the CDR3 reads TGTGCCATCGCCGGGGTGAGCTCCTACAATGAGCAGTTCTTC. It specifies CAIAGVSSYNEQFF.

A few counts support this clonotype. The junction departs from germline at one end; a sequencing error may be responsible. This chain uses TRBV10-2 with TRBJ1-3; D is uncertain. This CDR3 contains 14 residues. Germline CDR1 WSHSY, CDR2 SAAADI. CDR3: CASSESGSENTIYF. The DNA for the CDR3 is TGCGCCAGCAGTGAGTCAGGCTCTGAAAACACCATATATTTT.

This chain uses TRBV28 with TRBJ2-7; 9 bases are shared with TRBD1. The CDR3 runs 14 residues. The germline V gene has CDR1 MDHEN and CDR2 SYDVKM. The trim removed 6 bases at V and 2 bases at J, leaving 5 bases unmatched. This chain's CDR3 is CASRVTGGTYEQYF. The CDR3 nucleotides are TGTGCCAGCAGAGTTACAGGGGGCACCTACGAGCAGTACTTC.

There are a few counts of this clonotype. V and J are TRBV29-1 and TRBJ1-2, with 8 bases aligning to TRBD1. Germline V gene sequence: CDR1 SQVTM, CDR2 ANQGSEA. Germline trimming cut 3 bases from V and 6 bases from J; bases unmatched to any gene: 3. There are 12 residues in the CDR3. Here the CDR3 reads CSVDSGGDGYTF. CDR3 DNA: TGCAGCGTTGATTCAGGGGGCGATGGCTACACCTTC.

This clonotype was observed many times. V usage is TRBV3-1 and J usage is TRBJ1-1, with D tentatively TRBD1 (5 bases). Germline V gene sequence: CDR1 LGHDT, CDR2 YNNKEL (reference sequence). The CDR3 has 16 residues. The V end was cut by 5 bases, the J end by 5 bases, with 21 bases between. This CDR3 is CASSSRRAGQDTEAFF. The CDR3 DNA reads as TGTGCCAGCAGCTCTCGAAGGGCAGGGCAAGATACTGAAGCTTTCTTT.

The CDR3 protein is CASTLLDYGYTF. CDR3 nucleotides: TGTGCCAGCACCCTCTTGGACTATGGCTACACCTTC. The chain carries TRBV7-9 and TRBJ1-2; D ambiguous. CDR3 size: 12 residues. CDR1 is SEHNR, CDR2 FQNEAQ, per germline (reference sequence). Trimming took off 7 bases at V and 3 bases at J, with 9 bases between the two ends.

This clonotype was seen at least ten times. The chain carries TRBV3-1 and TRBJ2-3; D perhaps matches TRBD1 (6 bases). Germline CDR1 and CDR2: LGHDT and YNNKEL (reference sequence). The ends were cut back, 0 bases at V and 1 base at J, with 11 bases in the middle. CDR3 length: 16 amino acids. The CDR3 region has the DNA TGTGCCAGCAGCCAAGATTCGACAGGCCGCACAGATACGCAGTATTTT. This sequence encodes CASSQDSTGRTDTQYF.

The chain is built from TRBV7-2 and TRBJ2-7; D is perhaps TRBD2 (8 bases). CDR3 length: 17 residues. The V gene lost 1 base and the J gene lost 6 bases, with 22 bases spanning the gap. The germline CDR1 and CDR2 sequences are SGHTA and FQGNSA. The CDR3 nucleotides read TGTGCCAGCAGCTTAGGGGGCCGGGGGGGACAGCTTCGCGAGCAGTACTTC. This sequence encodes CASSLGGRGGQLREQYF.

Notes on this clonotype: This may stem from a read error, because a much larger clone lies one nucleotide away. The chain carries TRBV6-5 and TRBJ1-2; perhaps TRBD1 as D (5 bases). Germline values: CDR1 MNHEY, CDR2 SVGAGI. The germline V and J ends were trimmed by 2 bases and 4 bases, with 8 bases remaining between them. There are 13 residues in the CDR3. The CDR3 sequence is CASSYGAGYGYTF. CDR3 sequence (DNA): TGTGCCAGCAGTTACGGGGCGGGCTATGGCTACACCTTC.

Remarks on this clonotype: This sequence may be a read error, since a much larger clone differs from it by one base. V usage is TRBV7-2 and J usage is TRBJ1-5; D remains ambiguous. This CDR3 comprises 12 residues. Germline V lookup: CDR1 SGHTA, CDR2 FQGNSA. The CDR3 nucleotides are TGTGCCAGCAGCTTAGGGGAGGATCCCCAGCGTTTT. Its translation is CASSLGEDPQRF.

There are a few counts of this clonotype. V and J are TRBV5-1 and TRBJ2-1, with unresolved D. The germline CDR1 and CDR2 sequences are SGHRS and YFSETQ. Trimming pared 0 bases from V and 0 bases from J, leaving 10 bases between. The CDR3 loop spans 16 amino acids. The CDR3 coding sequence is TGCGCCAGCAGCTTGGAGGCCTTGAGCTCCTACAATGAGCAGTTCTTC. This codes for CASSLEALSSYNEQFF.

This clonotype came up many times. V and J are TRBV5-5 and TRBJ1-1, with D possibly TRBD1 on 6 matching bases. CDR1 is SGHKS and CDR2 is YYEKEE in the germline V gene (reference sequence). V lost 3 bases and J lost 4, with 10 bases in between. This CDR3 is built from 13 residues. The CDR3: CASSYTGTTEAFF. DNA for the CDR3: TGTGCCAGCAGCTACACAGGGACCACTGAAGCTTTCTTT. The full variable domain, completed using reference TRBV5-5 and TRBJ1-1, is DAGVTQSPTHLIKTRGQQVTLRCSPISGHKSVSWYQQVLGQGPQFIFQYYEKEERGRGNFPDRFSARQFPNYSSELNVNALLLGDSALYLCASSYTGTTEAFFGQGTRLTVV.

The sample holds many counts of this clonotype. This chain joins TRBV27 and TRBJ2-3; D is unresolved. CDR1 and CDR2 from the germline V gene are MNHEY and SMNVEV (reference sequence). The CDR3 runs to 13 residues. The V end lost 6 bases, the J end lost 4 bases, and 11 bases lay between the germline ends. The DNA for the CDR3 is TGTGCCAGCAGGCCGAACTGGCCAGATACGCAGTATTTT. Protein sequence: CASRPNWPDTQYF.

This clonotype has a count of ten or more. This chain links TRBV7-2 with TRBJ2-5; no clear D. CDR3 length: 12 amino acids. Deletions cut 5 bases from V and 9 bases from J, with 13 bases between. Germline CDR1 and CDR2: SGHTA and FQGNSA. The CDR3 sequence: CASSLRPGAQYF. The DNA for the CDR3 is TGTGCCAGCAGCCTACGACCTGGGGCCCAGTACTTC. Combining the CDR3 with reference TRBV7-2 and TRBJ2-5 gives the whole variable domain GAGVSQSPSNKVTEKGKDVELRCDPISGHTALYWYRQSLGQGLEFLIYFQGNSAPDKSGLPSDRFSAERTGGSVSTLTIQRTQQEDSAVYLCASSLRPGAQYFGPGTRLLVL.

This clonotype was counted at least ten times. The chain joins TRBV11-2 to TRBJ2-2; D may be TRBD1 (6 bases). The CDR3 has 15 amino acids. Trimming removed 5 bases from V and 1 base from J, with 11 bases in between. Germline CDR1 is SGHAT and CDR2 is FQNNGV. The CDR3: CASSRRGLNTGELFF. In DNA form, the CDR3 reads TGTGCCAGCAGCAGAAGGGGGTTGAACACCGGGGAGCTGTTTTTT.

The V and J genes are TRBV2 and TRBJ2-1, with D maybe TRBD2 (5 bases). Germline loops: CDR1 SNHLY, CDR2 FYNNEI. The CDR3 totals 15 residues. V lost 9 bases and J lost 6, with 21 bases in between. CDR3 nucleotides: TGTGCCAGTGCTACTAGTGTTGCCCGAATCAATGAGCAGTTCTTC. Translating it yields CASATSVARINEQFF. Complete variable domain (other parts from reference TRBV2 and TRBJ2-1): EPEVTQTPSHQVTQMGQEVILRCVPISNHLYFYWYRQILGQKVEFLVSFYNNEISEKSEIFDDQFSVERPDGSNFTLKIRSTKLEDSAMYFCASATSVARINEQFFGPGTRLTVL.